Described below is a single T cell receptor (beta chain) sequence and its context. Its target is unknown. The length of the CDR3 is 15 residues. Germline CDR1 is MDHEN and CDR2 is SYDVKM. Trimming cost V 6 bases and J 0 bases, with 13 bases left between them. Expressed TCRB transcripts were sequenced because the entire RNA isolate underwent reverse transcription. Here immunoSEQ multiplex PCR was the method, and the copy in TCRdb shows in-frame clones only, minus some. The sample lists more than 100,000 clones; 16% were seen once. This entry comes from a study of beta chain features in type 1 diabetes. Findings of the study overall: Naive, central memory and Treg TCRB repertoires appeared more alike in patients than in healthy donors. People with Type 1 diabetes carried modestly yet significantly shorter TCRB CDR3s in all four CD4+ subsets.

The clonotype was recovered from a man in his thirties or forties with type 1 diabetes. This chain links TRBV28 with TRBJ2-3; weak D call: TRBD2 (6 bases). Sequencing used central memory CD4+ T cells from blood. CDR3 loop: CASSAGPVSTDTQYF. CDR3 sequence (DNA): TGTGCCAGCAGCGCGGGACCTGTGAGCACAGATACGCAGTATTTT.